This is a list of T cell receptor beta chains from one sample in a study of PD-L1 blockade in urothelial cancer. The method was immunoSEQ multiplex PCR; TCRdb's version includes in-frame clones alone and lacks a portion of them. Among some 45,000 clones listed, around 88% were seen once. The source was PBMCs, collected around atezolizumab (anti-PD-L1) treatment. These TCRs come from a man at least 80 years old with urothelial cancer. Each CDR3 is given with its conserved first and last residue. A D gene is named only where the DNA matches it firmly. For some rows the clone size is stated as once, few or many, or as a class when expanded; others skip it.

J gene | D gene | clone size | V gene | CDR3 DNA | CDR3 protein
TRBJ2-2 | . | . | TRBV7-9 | TGTGCCAGCAGCTCTTCCAACACCGGGGAGCTGTTTTTT | CASSSSNTGELFF
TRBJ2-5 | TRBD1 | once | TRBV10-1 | TGCGCCAGCAGTGCCCCGCGGGGACAGGGGGACCAAGAGACCCAGTACTTC | CASSAPRGQGDQETQYF
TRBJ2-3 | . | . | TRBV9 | TGTGCCAGCAGCGTAGATTGGGCCACTAGCACAGATACGCAGTATTTT | CASSVDWATSTDTQYF
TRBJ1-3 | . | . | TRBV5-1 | TGCGCCAGCAGCAGCGGTTTCTCTGGAAACACCATATATTTT | CASSSGFSGNTIYF
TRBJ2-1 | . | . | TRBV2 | TGTGCCAGTACAAGCTGGGGCCCATACAATGAGCAGTTCTTC | CASTSWGPYNEQFF
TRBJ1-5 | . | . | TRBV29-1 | TGCAGCGTTTCACAGGGTGAGGATCAGCCCCAGCATTTT | CSVSQGEDQPQHF
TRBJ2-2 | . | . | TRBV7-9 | TGTGCCAGCAGCTTGGCCGGGACACAAACCGGGGAGCTGTTTTTT | CASSLAGTQTGELFF
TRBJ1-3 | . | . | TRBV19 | TGTGCCAGTAGGTCCAGAGACAGCTCTGGAAACACCATATATTTT | CASRSRDSSGNTIYF
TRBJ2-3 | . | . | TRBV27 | TGTGCCAGCAGTTTGGTTGGAGGGATGATAGGTACAGATACGCAGTATTTT | CASSLVGGMIGTDTQYF
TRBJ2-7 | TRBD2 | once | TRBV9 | TGTGCCAGCAGCCCCCTCAGGGCTAGCGGCACCTACGAGCAGTACTTC | CASSPLRASGTYEQYF
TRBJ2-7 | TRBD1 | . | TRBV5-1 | TGCGCCAGCAGCTCTCTACCGGGACAGGGGGCTTCAACGTACGAGCAGTACTTC | CASSSLPGQGASTYEQYF
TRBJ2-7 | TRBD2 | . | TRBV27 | TGTGCCAGCAGTATCTCCGGGACTAGCGGATCCTACGAGCAGTACTTC | CASSISGTSGSYEQYF
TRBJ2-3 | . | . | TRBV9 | TGTGCCAGCACCACGGAGGGCCAGTTCACAGATACGCAGTATTTT | CASTTEGQFTDTQYF
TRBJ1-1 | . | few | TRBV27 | TGTGCCAGCAGTTTGTCGAGGAACACTGAAGCTTTCTTT | CASSLSRNTEAFF
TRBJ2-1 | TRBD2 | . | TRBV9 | TGTGCCAGCAGCGTAGTGGGTCTAGCGGGAAGTGATGAGCAGTTCTTC | CASSVVGLAGSDEQFF
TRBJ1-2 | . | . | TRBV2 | TGTGCCAGCAGTGTCTCACTCCAGGTCCATGGCTACACCTTC | CASSVSLQVHGYTF
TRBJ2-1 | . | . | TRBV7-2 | TGTGCCAGCAGCTTAATGCTAGCCTACAATGAGCAGTTCTTC | CASSLMLAYNEQFF
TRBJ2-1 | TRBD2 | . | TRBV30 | TGTGCCTGGATTGGGACTAGCGGGAGGGTGGGTCAGTTCTTC | CAWIGTSGRVGQFF
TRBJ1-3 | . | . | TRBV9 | TGTGCCAGCAGCGTAGAAAGGAGCTCTGGAAACACCATATATTTT | CASSVERSSGNTIYF
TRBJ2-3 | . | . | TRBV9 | TGTGCCAGCAGCGTAGTCGGTAGCACAGATACGCAGTATTTT | CASSVVGSTDTQYF
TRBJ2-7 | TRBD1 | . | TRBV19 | TGTGCCAGTAGTGACCCGGGACAGGGACCGGGCGAGCAGTACTTC | CASSDPGQGPGEQYF
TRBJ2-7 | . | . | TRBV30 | TGTGCCTGGGCGAGGGGGGGGCCCTTAAACGAGCAGTACTTC | CAWARGGPLNEQYF
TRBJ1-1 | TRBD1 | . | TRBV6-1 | TGTGCCAGCTCGGACAGGCCACTGAACACTGAAGCTTTCTTT | CASSDRPLNTEAFF
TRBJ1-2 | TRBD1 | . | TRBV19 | TGTGCCAGTAGTACTGGACAGGGAACCTATGGCTACACCTTC | CASSTGQGTYGYTF
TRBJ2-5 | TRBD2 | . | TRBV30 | TGTGCCTGGGGTGGTGGGACTAGCGGGATCAACGGGGAGACCCAGTACTTC | CAWGGGTSGINGETQYF
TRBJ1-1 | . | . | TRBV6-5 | TGTGCCAGCAGTCGACAACAGGTAAACACTGAAGCTTTCTTT | CASSRQQVNTEAFF
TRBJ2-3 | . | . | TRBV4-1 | TGCGCCAGCAGCCAAGATCACGCGTACTCTAGCACAGATACGCAGTATTTT | CASSQDHAYSSTDTQYF
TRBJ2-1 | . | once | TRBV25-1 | TGTGCCAGCAGTGAATCATTACGGGAGCAGTTCTTC | CASSESLREQFF
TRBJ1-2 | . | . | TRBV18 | TGTGCCAGCTCACCAGGGCACAGGGTGGACTATGGCTACACCTTC | CASSPGHRVDYGYTF
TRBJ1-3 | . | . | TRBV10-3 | TGTGCCATCGGGGGGGTTGGTGGAAACACCATATATTTT | CAIGGVGGNTIYF
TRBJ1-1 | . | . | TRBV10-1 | TGCGCCAGCAGTGAGTCGGCGGGGGATACTGAAGCTTTCTTT | CASSESAGDTEAFF
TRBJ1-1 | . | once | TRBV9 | TGTGCCAGCAGCGTACAATTGAACACTGAAGCTTTCTTT | CASSVQLNTEAFF
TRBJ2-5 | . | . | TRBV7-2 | TGTGCCAGCAGTCGCGGATTGAAGGAGACCCAGTACTTC | CASSRGLKETQYF
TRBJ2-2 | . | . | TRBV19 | TGTGCCAGTAGTATAGATGGAGGGAGAAGAAGGACCGGGGAGCTGTTTTTT | CASSIDGGRRRTGELFF
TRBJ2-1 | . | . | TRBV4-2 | TGTGCCAGCAGCCAAGATCTAGCAGGGGGTAGCGGGGTATATCAGTTCTTC | CASSQDLAGGSGVYQFF
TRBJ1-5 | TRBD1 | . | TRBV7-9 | TGTGCCAGCAGCGCTACCGGGACAGGTAATCAGCCCCAGCATTTT | CASSATGTGNQPQHF
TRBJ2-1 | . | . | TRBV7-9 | TGTGCCAGCAGCCCGCCCCCGAGGAGTAGCTCCTACAATGAGCAGTTCTTC | CASSPPPRSSSYNEQFF
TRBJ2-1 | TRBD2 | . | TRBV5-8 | TGTGCCAGCAGCTACGGGACTAGCGGGAGCCCCTGGGATGAGCAGTTCTTC | CASSYGTSGSPWDEQFF
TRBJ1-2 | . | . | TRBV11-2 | TGTGCCAGCAGCTTAGATAGGGCAGGGTGGGATGGCTACACCTTC | CASSLDRAGWDGYTF
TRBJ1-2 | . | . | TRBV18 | TGTGCCAGCTCCTTGAAACAGGGTGATGGCTACACCTTC | CASSLKQGDGYTF
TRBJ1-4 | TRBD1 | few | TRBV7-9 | TGTGCCAGCAGACAGGACAGGGGATACGAAAAACTGTTTTTT | CASRQDRGYEKLFF
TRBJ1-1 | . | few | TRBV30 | TGTGCCTGGAGTGTCAAACAGAACACTGAAGCTTTCTTT | CAWSVKQNTEAFF
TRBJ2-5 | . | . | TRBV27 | TGTGCCAGCAGTTACACAGGGCGAGAGACCCAGTACTTC | CASSYTGRETQYF
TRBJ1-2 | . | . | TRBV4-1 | TGCGCCAGCAGCTTATCGGATGTAACTAATGGCTACACCTTC | CASSLSDVTNGYTF
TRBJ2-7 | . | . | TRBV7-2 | TGTGCCAGCAGCTTAGTGGCGACAGGCGCCAACGAGCAGTACTTC | CASSLVATGANEQYF
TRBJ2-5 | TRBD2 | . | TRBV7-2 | TGTGCCAGCAGCTTAGCTCCCTCGACTAGCGGGAGAGAGACCCAGTACTTC | CASSLAPSTSGRETQYF
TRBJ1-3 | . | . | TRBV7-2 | TGTGCCAGCAGCACCCACGGTGGCTCTGGAAACACCATATATTTT | CASSTHGGSGNTIYF
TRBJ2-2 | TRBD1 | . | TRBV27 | TGTGCCAGCAGTTTTGGGTCGACGAGGACAGGAACGAGCGGGGAGCTGTTTTTT | CASSFGSTRTGTSGELFF
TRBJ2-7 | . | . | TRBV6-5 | TGTGCCAGCACGAGGACAGTTTCCTCCTACGAGCAGTACTTC | CASTRTVSSYEQYF
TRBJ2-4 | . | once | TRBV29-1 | TGCAGCGCTTTTAGCCCGCGGAACATTCAGTACTTC | CSAFSPRNIQYF
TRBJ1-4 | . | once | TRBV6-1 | TGTGCCAGCAGTGAAGCGCTAGGGGTGAATGAAAAACTGTTTTTT | CASSEALGVNEKLFF
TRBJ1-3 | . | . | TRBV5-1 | TGCGCCAGCAGCCCATCGGGGGGACCAGGAAACACCATATATTTT | CASSPSGGPGNTIYF
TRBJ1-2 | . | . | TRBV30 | TGTGCCTGGAGCGGCGGGAACTATGGCTACACCTTC | CAWSGGNYGYTF
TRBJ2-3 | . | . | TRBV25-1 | TGTGCCAGCAGTGACTGGACAGAGAGCACAGATACGCAGTATTTT | CASSDWTESTDTQYF
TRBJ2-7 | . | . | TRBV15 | TGTGCCACCAGCAGATCTCTACAGGGGGGGAACTACGAGCAGTACTTC | CATSRSLQGGNYEQYF
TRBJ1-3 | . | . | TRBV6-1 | TGTGCCAGCAGTCAAGGGTCCGGGTCCGGAAACACCATATATTTT | CASSQGSGSGNTIYF
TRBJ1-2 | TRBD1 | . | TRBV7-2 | TGTGCCAGCAGCTTAGCGGGACAGGCCTATGGCTACACCTTC | CASSLAGQAYGYTF